Shown below are 28 T cell receptor beta chains from a single sample sequenced in a study of shared clonotypes between healthy human individuals. Data came from immunoSEQ multiplex PCR; TCRdb stores just in-frame clones and leaves some out. The profile covers under 2.5 million clones, with just under 95% appearing a single time and 0.37% taken by the ten largest. Sequencing was done on a sample of naive CD4+ T cells from PBMCs. The subset denotes: CD45RA+ positively selected. The source of these receptors is a man between 18 and 29 years old in good health. Some clones in this sample may be carry-over from other donors' samples.

The rearrangement joins TRBV7-2 to TRBJ1-2, with a possible D match to TRBD1 (5 bases). Germline loops: CDR1 SGHTA, CDR2 FQGNSA. The CDR3 is 13 amino acids. Between the trimmed V and J ends, which lost 5 bases and 2 bases, there was a span of 9 bases. DNA for the CDR3: TGTGCCAGCAGCGCGGGACGGAACTATGGCTACACCTTC. It encodes CASSAGRNYGYTF. The variable domain in full, with the rest retrieved from reference TRBV7-2 and TRBJ1-2, is GAGVSQSPSNKVTEKGKDVELRCDPISGHTALYWYRQSLGQGLEFLIYFQGNSAPDKSGLPSDRFSAERTGGSVSTLTIQRTQQEDSAVYLCASSAGRNYGYTFGSGTRLTVV.

This clone was found a few times. The sample holds other DNA sequences that translate to the same CDR3. The rearrangement links TRBV5-1 to TRBJ1-1; no definite D call. The germline V gene has CDR1 SGHRS and CDR2 YFSETQ. CDR3 size: 14 residues. V shed 0 bases and J shed 0 bases, with 6 bases lying between them. The CDR3 reads CASSLEALNTEAFF. The DNA of the CDR3 is TGCGCCAGCAGCTTGGAGGCCCTGAACACTGAAGCTTTCTTT.

The chain uses TRBV5-1 and TRBJ2-7; 11 bases align to TRBD2. This CDR3 has 16 amino acids. Germline V gene data show CDR1 as SGHRS and CDR2 as YFSETQ. After removal of 4 bases from V and 5 bases from J, the junction contained 11 bases not matched to a gene. As DNA, the CDR3 is TGCGCCAGCAGCACTCCCGTACTAGCGGGAGTTAACGAGCAGTACTTC. Its protein is CASSTPVLAGVNEQYF.

This clone was detected only once. CDR3 in amino acids: CASSRNKWETQYF. Written as DNA, the CDR3 is TGTGCCAGTAGTAGAAACAAGTGGGAGACCCAGTACTTC. V is TRBV19 and J is TRBJ2-5; D not resolved. CDR3 length: 13 amino acids. Germline V gives CDR1 LNHDA, CDR2 SQIVND (reference sequence). Deletions cut 4 bases from V and 5 bases from J, with 11 bases between. Together with reference TRBV19 and TRBJ2-5, the CDR3 gives the full variable domain: DGGITQSPKYLFRKEGQNVTLSCEQNLNHDAMYWYRQDPGQGLRLIYYSQIVNDFQKGDIAEGYSVSREKKESFPLTVTSAQKNPTAFYLCASSRNKWETQYFGPGTRLLVL.

Here the CDR3 reads CASSYAPEAFF. In nucleotides, the CDR3 is TGTGCCAGCAGTTACGCCCCCGAAGCTTTCTTT. The V call is TRBV6-5, the J call TRBJ1-1; D gene unclear. Between the trimmed V and J ends, which lost 2 bases and 8 bases, there was a span of 6 bases. CDR3 length: 11 residues. Germline loops: CDR1 MNHEY, CDR2 SVGAGI.

V gene TRBV28 combines with J gene TRBJ2-2; the match to TRBD1 covers 8 bases. The germline V gene encodes CDR1 MDHEN and CDR2 SYDVKM. The ends lost 6 bases at V and 3 bases at J; junction bases unmatched: 9. This CDR3 comprises 16 residues. The CDR3 DNA sequence: TGTGCCAGCAGCTTGCTGATGGGACAGGACACCGGGGAGCTGTTTTTT. Translated: CASSLLMGQDTGELFF.

V gene TRBV27 combines with J gene TRBJ2-3; no clear D. CDR3 size: 13 residues. With 8 bases removed from V and 0 bases from J, the gap between germline ends came to 9 bases. The germline V gene encodes CDR1 MNHEY and CDR2 SMNVEV (reference sequence). The CDR3 reads CASRPHSTDTQYF. The CDR3 DNA follows: TGTGCCAGCCGACCTCATAGCACAGATACGCAGTATTTT.

The rearrangement links TRBV5-1 to TRBJ1-1, with D unclear. The V end was cut by 4 bases, the J end by 3 bases, with 22 bases between. From germline, CDR1 is SGHRS and CDR2 YFSETQ. The CDR3 sequence is 17 residues long. The CDR3 nucleotides are TGCGCCAGCAGCAACTTGGGGATAGAAACGATTTACACTGAAGCTTTCTTT. Translated, it gives CASSNLGIETIYTEAFF.

This chain connects TRBV5-1 to TRBJ2-2; the match to TRBD2 covers 8 bases. Germline loops: CDR1 SGHRS, CDR2 YFSETQ. V trimming: 7 bases; J trimming: 4 bases; junction bases outside the gene matches: 9. CDR3 length: 15 residues. CDR3 DNA: TGCGCCAGCGCTAGCGGGCTATCGGGCACCGGGGAGCTGTTTTTT. It codes for CASASGLSGTGELFF.

The CDR3 coding sequence is TGTGCCAGCAGTTTATCCCCCTTTATTTACGAGCAGTACTTC. Its translation is CASSLSPFIYEQYF. The rearrangement uses TRBV28 and TRBJ2-7; D remains ambiguous. The germline CDR1 and CDR2 sequences are MDHEN and SYDVKM. The CDR3 totals 14 residues. The germline V and J ends were trimmed by 1 base and 4 bases, with 11 bases remaining between them. The whole variable domain, remainder taken from reference TRBV28 and TRBJ2-7, is DVKVTQSSRYLVKRTGEKVFLECVQDMDHENMFWYRQDPGLGLRLIYFSYDVKMKEKGDIPEGYSVSREKKERFSLILESASTNQTSMYLCASSLSPFIYEQYFGPGTRLTVT.

This clone was recorded only once. V usage is TRBV6-5 and J usage is TRBJ2-2; D unclear. Looked up from germline, CDR1 is MNHEY and CDR2 is SVGAGI. The CDR3 extends over 15 amino acids. Trimming stripped 7 bases from V and 6 bases from J, with 18 bases between. This CDR3 is CASTSKGRVSGELFF. The CDR3 DNA sequence: TGTGCCAGCACATCGAAGGGAAGGGTCTCCGGGGAGCTGTTTTTT.

The V and J genes are TRBV5-5 and TRBJ1-5; D not resolved. CDR1 is SGHKS, CDR2 YYEKEE, per germline (reference sequence). The CDR3 has 15 amino acids. Between the trimmed V and J ends, which lost 0 bases and 0 bases, there was a span of 7 bases. As DNA, the CDR3 is TGTGCCAGCAGCTTGGCCCCACTTAGCAATCAGCCCCAGCATTTT. It yields the protein CASSLAPLSNQPQHF.

The gene calls are TRBV14 and TRBJ2-1, with TRBD2 identical over 7 bases. The CDR3 sequence is 17 residues long. J gave up 2 bases and V 6 bases, and 13 bases lay outside the gene matches. Germline V gene sequence: CDR1 SGHDN, CDR2 FVKESK. The CDR3 nucleotides are TGTGCCAGCAGTCCCGGGGCGCTGGCGGGAGCCTACAATGAGCAGTTCTTC. Amino acids: CASSPGALAGAYNEQFF.

The genes are TRBV4-3 and TRBJ2-7; tentative D call: TRBD1 (5 bases). Looked up from germline, CDR1 is LGHNA and CDR2 is YSLEER. The V and J ends lost 2 bases and 3 bases respectively, with 14 bases between them. The CDR3 runs 15 residues. The CDR3 here is CASSQRAEGDYEQYF. The DNA for the CDR3 is TGCGCCAGCAGCCAAAGGGCTGAAGGGGACTACGAGCAGTACTTC.

This chain links TRBV30 with TRBJ2-2; D not resolved. CDR3 length: 15 residues. Germline V gene data show CDR1 as GTSNPN and CDR2 as SVGIG (reference sequence). V gave up 0 bases and J gave up 5 bases, with 13 bases separating them. DNA of the CDR3: TGTGCCTGGAGTGTACCGGCCGGCTTTACCGGGGAGCTGTTTTTT. Residues: CAWSVPAGFTGELFF.

The chain joins TRBV5-1 to TRBJ2-1; D remains unclear. CDR3 length: 11 amino acids. Trimming cost V 5 bases and J 7 bases, with 7 bases left between them. The germline CDR1 and CDR2 sequences are SGHRS and YFSETQ. The CDR3 DNA sequence: TGCGCCAGCAGAGCGCAAAATGAGCAGTTCTTC. Protein product: CASRAQNEQFF.

In this sample, this clone turned up a few times. The CDR3 DNA follows: TGTGCCAGCAGTTATGGGGCAGTCAATGGCTACACCTTC. This gives the protein CASSYGAVNGYTF. The rearrangement links TRBV6-6 to TRBJ1-2; perhaps TRBD1 as D (5 bases). Germline-derived CDR1 and CDR2 are MNHNY and SVGAGI (reference sequence). V was pared by 3 bases and J by 6 bases, with 11 bases between. The length of the CDR3 is 13 residues.

Written as DNA, the CDR3 is TGTGCCAGCAGCTCCGCCAGGACTAGATCTGATACGCAGTATTTT. Translating it yields CASSSARTRSDTQYF. The V and J genes are TRBV7-2 and TRBJ2-3, with 7 bases aligning to TRBD2. Trimming took 4 bases from V and 6 from J; bases not matched to a gene: 10. Germline CDR1 is SGHTA and CDR2 is FQGNSA. The CDR3 is 15 amino acids.

The chain joins TRBV4-2 to TRBJ2-1; D is perhaps TRBD2 (6 bases). CDR3 size: 14 residues. The germline gives CDR1 LGHNA, CDR2 YNFKEQ. Between the trimmed V and J ends, which lost 8 bases and 2 bases, there was a span of 13 bases. CDR3 protein: CASAWGVTYNEQFF. DNA for the CDR3: TGTGCCAGCGCGTGGGGGGTGACCTACAATGAGCAGTTCTTC.

This chain connects TRBV2 to TRBJ2-5, with TRBD2 matching over 10 bases. With V trimmed by 6 bases and J by 5 bases, 9 bases remained unmatched. This CDR3 spans 15 amino acids. CDR1 SNHLY and CDR2 FYNNEI come from the germline V gene. CDR3 residues: CASRASGSGVETQYF. CDR3 nucleotide sequence: TGTGCCAGCAGGGCTAGCGGGAGCGGGGTTGAGACCCAGTACTTC.

In nucleotides, the CDR3 is TGTGCCAGCAGCCCTTTTGCCTCGGGAGACGGGGAGCTGTTTTTT. This sequence encodes CASSPFASGDGELFF. The chain has TRBV5-5 and TRBJ2-2; possibly TRBD2 for D (6 bases). Germline CDR1 reads SGHKS; CDR2 reads YYEKEE (reference sequence). There are 15 residues in the CDR3. Trimming pared 4 bases from V and 7 bases from J, leaving 17 bases between.

V usage is TRBV7-2 and J usage is TRBJ2-4; D unclear. V was shortened by 3 bases and J by 6 bases, with 18 bases between the two germline ends. Germline V gene lookup returns CDR1 SGHTA and CDR2 FQGNSA. This CDR3 has 16 residues. For the CDR3, the DNA is TGTGCCAGCAGCTTGCCGGGTTTAAGGTCAAGAAACATTCAGTACTTC. Translation gives CASSLPGLRSRNIQYF.

This clone has just one count. The chain combines TRBV27 with TRBJ1-1; TRBD1 matches at 9 bases. V trimming: 5 bases; J trimming: 1 base; junction bases outside the gene matches: 20. CDR3 size: 20 residues. Germline V gives CDR1 MNHEY, CDR2 SMNVEV (reference sequence). DNA for the CDR3: TGTGCCAGCAGTCACGGAGTCGCGTCCTGGGACAGGGTGTCGAACACTGAAGCTTTCTTT. Translated: CASSHGVASWDRVSNTEAFF.

This sequence joins TRBV27 and TRBJ1-1; D is possibly TRBD1 (6 bases). The germline V gene has CDR1 MNHEY and CDR2 SMNVEV (reference sequence). V lost 7 bases to trimming and J lost 1 base, with 13 bases between them. This CDR3 spans 14 amino acids. CDR3 protein: CASNLVQGNTEAFF. The CDR3 DNA reads as TGTGCCAGCAACCTGGTACAGGGGAACACTGAAGCTTTCTTT.

The rearrangement joins TRBV5-1 to TRBJ2-1; D gene uncertain. The germline CDR1 and CDR2 sequences are SGHRS and YFSETQ. The V end was cut by 1 base, the J end by 6 bases, with 8 bases between. The CDR3 consists of 13 residues. CDR3 bases: TGCGCCAGCAGCTTGAGTTTTTCCAATGAGCAGTTCTTC. Amino acid sequence: CASSLSFSNEQFF.

The V and J genes are TRBV5-6 and TRBJ2-5; TRBD1 agrees at 9 bases. The J call may be mistaken, given a closer DNA end match to TRBJ2-7. The CDR3 runs 14 residues. Germline-derived CDR1 and CDR2 are SGHDT and YYEEEE. The CDR3 protein is CASRTGQGRGEQYF. The CDR3 DNA reads TGTGCCAGCAGAACAGGACAGGGGCGCGGCGAGCAGTACTTC.

The genes are TRBV11-2 and TRBJ2-3; 10 nucleotides line up with TRBD2. After removal of 4 bases from V and 1 base from J, the junction contained 5 bases not matched to a gene. Germline-derived CDR1 and CDR2 are SGHAT and FQNNGV. This CDR3 has 16 residues. The CDR3 loop reads CASSYPSGGGTDTQYF. The CDR3 bases are TGTGCCAGCAGCTACCCTAGCGGGGGAGGCACAGATACGCAGTATTTT.

The V and J genes are TRBV11-3 and TRBJ1-1; D is uncertain. Trimming took off 8 bases at V and 7 bases at J, with 14 bases between the two ends. CDR3 length: 12 residues. Germline V lookup: CDR1 SGHNT, CDR2 YENEEA. The CDR3 DNA reads as TGTGCCAGCTCCGGCAGAAGTAATGAAGCTTTCTTT. Its protein product is CASSGRSNEAFF.